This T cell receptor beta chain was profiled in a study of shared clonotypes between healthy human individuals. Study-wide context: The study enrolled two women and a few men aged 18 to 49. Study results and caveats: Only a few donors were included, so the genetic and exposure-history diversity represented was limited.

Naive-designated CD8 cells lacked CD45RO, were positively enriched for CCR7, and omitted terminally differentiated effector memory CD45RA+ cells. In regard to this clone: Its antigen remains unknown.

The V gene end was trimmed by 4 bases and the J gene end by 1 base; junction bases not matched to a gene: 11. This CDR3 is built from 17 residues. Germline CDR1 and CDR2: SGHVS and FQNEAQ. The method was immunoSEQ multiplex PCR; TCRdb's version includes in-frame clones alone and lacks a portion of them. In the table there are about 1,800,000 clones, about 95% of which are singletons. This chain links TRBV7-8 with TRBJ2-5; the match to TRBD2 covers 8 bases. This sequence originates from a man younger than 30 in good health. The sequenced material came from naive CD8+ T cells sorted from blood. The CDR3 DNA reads TGTGCCAGCAGCTCCCCCCCGGGGGGGCTAGGCCAAGAGACCCAGTACTTC. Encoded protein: CASSSPPGGLGQETQYF.